The 27 T cell receptor beta chains presented below share a single source sample, sequenced in a study of T cells in Graves' hyperthyroidism and ophthalmopathy (dated by TCRdb to between 2019 and 2020). The library was produced with multiplex PCR. Sequencing was carried out with an Illumina HiSeq 2000. The TCR beta CDR3 regions were amplified from the RNA transcripts. A first-round RT-PCR of the TCR CDR3 used the HTBI primer set with the Qiagen OneStep RT-PCR kit. TCRdb reworked the public reads: Q25 trimming with fastp, MiXCR clone assembly, productive beta chains retained. Rows are combined by CDR3 protein, so each entry shows the most common genes and DNA. The sample yields some 560,000 distinct CDR3 sequences; less than 20% were counted once. Around 7.8% of the sample lies in the top ten. Sequenced input: blood. These receptors were collected from a woman younger than 45 with Graves' hyperthyroidism.

This clonotype was counted ten times or more. The gene calls are TRBV20-1 and TRBJ2-7; D call uncertain. Between the trimmed V and J ends, which lost 0 bases and 7 bases, there was a span of 10 bases. Germline V gives CDR1 DFQATT, CDR2 SNEGSKA (reference sequence). The CDR3 runs 12 residues. The CDR3 reads CSARDLTWEQYF. The CDR3 nucleotides read TGCAGTGCTAGAGATCTGACCTGGGAGCAGTACTTC.

Many counts were recorded for this clonotype. This sequence joins TRBV28 and TRBJ2-7, with 7 bases fitting TRBD2. Germline trimming cut 2 bases from V and 3 bases from J; bases unmatched to any gene: 7. Germline loops: CDR1 MDHEN, CDR2 SYDVKM. The CDR3 totals 15 residues. The chain's CDR3 is CASSLVVAGDYEQYF. CDR3 nucleotide sequence: TGTGCCAGCAGTTTAGTGGTAGCGGGCGACTACGAGCAGTACTTC. Looking up the rest from reference TRBV28 and TRBJ2-7 gives the full variable domain: DVKVTQSSRYLVKRTGEKVFLECVQDMDHENMFWYRQDPGLGLRLIYFSYDVKMKEKGDIPEGYSVSREKKERFSLILESASTNQTSMYLCASSLVVAGDYEQYFGPGTRLTVT.

This clonotype has ten or more counts. V and J are TRBV3-1 and TRBJ2-1; TRBD2 aligns across 9 bases. The germline gives CDR1 LGHDT, CDR2 YNNKEL (reference sequence). V lost 4 bases, J lost 10 bases, and 11 bases stayed unmatched. This CDR3 has 15 amino acids. CDR3 DNA: TGTGCCAGCAGCCCGTCGGTAGCGGGAGAGGGGGAGCAGTTCTTC. It specifies CASSPSVAGEGEQFF.

This clonotype was seen more than once but under ten times. The chain has TRBV3-1 and TRBJ1-6; maybe TRBD1 (5 bases). The length of the CDR3 is 15 residues. Germline lookup yields CDR1 LGHDT and CDR2 YNNKEL (reference sequence). Trimming removed 4 bases at V and 6 bases at J, with 13 bases between. CDR3 sequence reads: CASSRIQDFNSPLHF. The CDR3 DNA sequence: TGTGCCAGCAGCCGGATACAGGATTTTAATTCACCCCTCCACTTT.

This clonotype occurred many times. The chain combines TRBV12-3 or TRBV12-4 with TRBJ1-5; tentatively, D is TRBD1 (5 bases). Trimming cost V 3 bases and J 8 bases, with 14 bases left between them. The length of the CDR3 is 14 residues. The CDR3 loop is CASSLGRDVEPQHF. In DNA form, the CDR3 reads TGTGCCAGCAGTTTGGGCAGGGATGTAGAGCCCCAGCATTTT.

This rearrangement joins TRBV10-3 to TRBJ1-6; 10 bases map to TRBD1. The CDR3 is 18 residues long. V was pared by 5 bases and J by 5 bases, with 12 bases of the junction left unmatched. Per germline, CDR1 ENHRY and CDR2 SYGVKD. The CDR3 DNA sequence: TGTGCCATCAGTAACCCACTCCGGGACAGGGGTAATAATTCACCCCTCCACTTT. Protein product: CAISNPLRDRGNNSPLHF.

This clonotype was seen only a few times. The chain has TRBV6-1 and TRBJ2-6, with 7 bases matching TRBD2. The V segment lost 8 bases and the J segment 0 bases; nucleotides outside the gene matches: 13. CDR3 size: 18 residues. Germline loops: CDR1 MNHNS, CDR2 SASEGT. CDR3 amino acids: CASSRGGPGVSGANVLTF. The CDR3 DNA reads TGTGCCAGCTCCCGCGGGGGTCCGGGGGTCTCTGGGGCCAACGTCCTGACTTTC.

This clonotype showed up many times. DNA of the CDR3: TGTGCCAGCAGTGAACCACCCATCCAGACTGAAGCTTTCTTT. Translated: CASSEPPIQTEAFF. This chain joins TRBV6-1 and TRBJ1-1; D not resolved. Germline V CDR1 and CDR2: MNHNS, SASEGT. Deletions cut 2 bases from V and 5 bases from J, with 12 bases between. CDR3 length: 14 amino acids.

This clonotype was seen at least ten times. The chain uses TRBV18 and TRBJ1-1; TRBD1 is a possible D gene (6 bases). V was shortened by 0 bases and J by 6 bases, with 17 bases between the two germline ends. The CDR3 consists of 16 residues. The germline V gene has CDR1 KGHSH and CDR2 LQKENI. The chain's CDR3 is CASSPPNRASVPEAFF. In nucleotides, the CDR3 is TGTGCCAGCTCACCACCGAACAGGGCTTCCGTGCCTGAAGCTTTCTTT.

There are many counts of this clonotype. The V and J genes are TRBV5-1 and TRBJ2-7, with unresolved D. The CDR3 length is 14 residues. Trimming took 4 bases from V and 3 from J, leaving 14 bases between them. Germline V CDR1 and CDR2: SGHRS, YFSETQ. CDR3 amino acids: CASSRNTPGYEQYF. The CDR3 DNA reads TGCGCCAGCAGCAGGAACACGCCGGGCTACGAGCAGTACTTC.

The gene calls are TRBV29-1 and TRBJ2-1; TRBD2 matches at 10 bases. CDR3 size: 13 residues. Looked up from germline, CDR1 is SQVTM and CDR2 is ANQGSEA. V shed 3 bases, J shed 6 bases, and the junction held 2 bases outside the gene matches. This chain's CDR3 is CSVETSGFNEQFF. The DNA for the CDR3 is TGCAGCGTTGAGACTAGCGGGTTCAATGAGCAGTTCTTC.

The chain carries TRBV9 and TRBJ2-7, with 7 bases that match TRBD1. V lost 3 bases and J lost 5; bases outside the gene matches: 11. Germline V gene lookup returns CDR1 SGDLS and CDR2 YYNGEE. This CDR3 is 15 amino acids long. The CDR3 loop reads CASSAASGTVNEQYF. CDR3 bases: TGTGCCAGCAGCGCCGCCTCCGGGACAGTCAACGAGCAGTACTTC.

This clonotype was seen only a few times. The J gene is TRBJ2-7, the V gene TRBV10-3; TRBD2 matches at 7 bases. The CDR3 covers 14 residues. J lost 7 bases, V lost 3 bases, and 9 bases had no gene match. CDR1 ENHRY and CDR2 SYGVKD come from the germline V gene. CDR3 sequence: CAISDREATSEQYF. The CDR3 nucleotides are TGTGCCATCAGTGACCGGGAGGCGACGAGTGAGCAGTACTTC.

V gene TRBV19 combines with J gene TRBJ2-5; D might be TRBD2 (5 bases). CDR1 and CDR2 from the germline V gene are LNHDA and SQIVND (reference sequence). V lost 3 bases and J 2 bases, leaving 16 bases between the germline ends. This CDR3 region has 16 residues. For the CDR3, the DNA is TGTGCCAGTAGTATCCCGCCAAGGACTGGACAAGAGACCCAGTACTTC. This translates into CASSIPPRTGQETQYF.

This clonotype has at least ten counts. The genes are TRBV30 and TRBJ2-7; D is ambiguous. The CDR3 consists of 13 residues. The V end lost 1 base, the J end lost 1 base, and 8 bases lay between the germline ends. Germline V gene data show CDR1 as GTSNPN and CDR2 as SVGIG (reference sequence). The CDR3 loop is CAWSALASYEQYF. CDR3 nucleotide sequence: TGTGCCTGGAGTGCGCTGGCATCCTACGAGCAGTACTTC.

This clonotype was picked up many times. V is TRBV5-1 and J is TRBJ2-3, with 14 bases identical to TRBD2. V lost 2 bases, J lost 4 bases, and 6 bases stayed unmatched. CDR1 SGHRS and CDR2 YFSETQ come from the germline V gene. This CDR3 region has 17 residues. The CDR3 bases are TGCGCCAGCAGCTTCCGACTAGCGGGAGGGCCCTCAGATACGCAGTATTTT. Its translation is CASSFRLAGGPSDTQYF. Complete variable domain (other parts from reference TRBV5-1 and TRBJ2-3): KAGVTQTPRYLIKTRGQQVTLSCSPISGHRSVSWYQQTPGQGLQFLFEYFSETQRNKGNFPGRFSGRQFSNSRSEMNVSTLELGDSALYLCASSFRLAGGPSDTQYFGPGTRLTVL.

The chain links TRBV12-3 or TRBV12-4 to TRBJ2-1; TRBD2 matches 8 bases. Trimming cost V 3 bases and J 9 bases; bases outside gene matches: 10. This CDR3 has 15 residues. The chain's CDR3 is CASSLEASGFPEQFF. CDR3 bases: TGTGCCAGCAGTTTGGAGGCTAGCGGGTTTCCTGAGCAGTTCTTC.

Comments on this clonotype: A much larger clone differs by one base, so this may be a read error. The rearrangement uses TRBV12-3 or TRBV12-4 and TRBJ2-1, with D possibly matching TRBD2 (7 bases). The J call is doubtful: the DNA matches TRBJ2-7 better. This CDR3 has 18 amino acids. CDR3 DNA sequence: TGTGCCAGCAGCCCGAAACAGGGAGGGGAGAGCTCCTACAATGAGCAGTACTTC. Translating gives CASSPKQGGESSYNEQYF.

This clonotype came up many times. V usage is TRBV6-1 and J usage is TRBJ2-7; TRBD2 is a possible D gene (6 bases). Trimming pared 5 bases from V and 5 bases from J, leaving 10 bases between. Germline V gene data show CDR1 as MNHNS and CDR2 as SASEGT. There are 12 residues in the CDR3. The CDR3 nucleotides read TGTGCCAGCAGTTACTCGGGAGACGAGCAGTACTTC. Translated: CASSYSGDEQYF.

Remarks on this clonotype: A read error is possible here, since a much larger clone lies one base away. V and J are TRBV2 and TRBJ2-3; tentatively, D is TRBD2 (6 bases). Germline V gene sequence: CDR1 SNHLY, CDR2 FYNNEI. V was pared by 7 bases and J by 4 bases, with 18 bases between. The CDR3 has 15 amino acids. This CDR3 reads CASNEYGASADTQYF. The CDR3 DNA reads as TGTGCCAGCAATGAGTATGGGGCTAGCGCAGATACGCAGTATTTT. The full variable domain, with the rest looked up from reference TRBV2 and TRBJ2-3, is EPEVTQTPSHQVTQMGQEVILRCVPISNHLYFYWYRQILGQKVEFLVSFYNNEISEKSEIFDDQFSVERPDGSNFTLKIRSTKLEDSAMYFCASNEYGASADTQYFGPGTRLTVL.

The chain employs TRBV27 and TRBJ1-4; unclear D gene. Trimming pared 3 bases from V and 8 bases from J, leaving 13 bases between. Germline lookup yields CDR1 MNHEY and CDR2 SMNVEV (reference sequence). This CDR3 has 14 amino acids. The CDR3 protein is CASSFGSGYEKLFF. CDR3 sequence (DNA): TGTGCCAGCAGTTTTGGTTCGGGGTACGAAAAACTGTTTTTT. Combining the CDR3 with reference TRBV27 and TRBJ1-4 gives the whole variable domain EAQVTQNPRYLITVTGKKLTVTCSQNMNHEYMSWYRQDPGLGLRQIYYSMNVEVTDKGDVPEGYKVSRKEKRNFPLILESPSPNQTSLYFCASSFGSGYEKLFFGSGTQLSVL.

This clonotype has ten or more counts. This sequence joins TRBV11-2 and TRBJ2-1; D is undetermined. CDR1 is SGHAT and CDR2 is FQNNGV in the germline V gene. Trimming cost V 0 bases and J 10 bases, with 10 bases left between them. The CDR3 is 13 amino acids. Written as DNA, the CDR3 is TGTGCCAGCAGCTTAGATAGCTTGCGGGAGCAGTTCTTC. This gives the protein CASSLDSLREQFF. Using reference TRBV11-2 and TRBJ2-1 for the parts outside the CDR3, the full variable domain is EAGVAQSPRYKIIEKRQSVAFWCNPISGHATLYWYQQILGQGPKLLIQFQNNGVVDDSQLPKDRFSAERLKGVDSTLKIQPAKLEDSAVYLCASSLDSLREQFFGPGTRLTVL.

This clonotype was recorded many times. The V and J genes are TRBV3-1 and TRBJ2-1; D uncertain. V lost 0 bases to trimming and J lost 11 bases, with 14 bases between them. The germline CDR1 and CDR2 sequences are LGHDT and YNNKEL (reference sequence). The CDR3 covers 14 residues. CDR3 region: CASSQDMGEAKQFF. The CDR3 coding sequence is TGTGCCAGCAGCCAAGATATGGGCGAGGCAAAGCAGTTCTTC.

The chain recombines TRBV6-5 with TRBJ2-2; 9 bases map to TRBD1. The CDR3 loop spans 16 amino acids. V was clipped by 4 bases and J by 6 bases; unmatched bases: 9. From germline, CDR1 is MNHEY and CDR2 SVGAGI. The CDR3 DNA reads TGTGCCAGCAGTTTAAAGCGGGACAGGGTTTCCGGGGAGCTGTTTTTT. Its translation: CASSLKRDRVSGELFF.

In this sample, this clonotype turned up a few times. In DNA form, the CDR3 reads TGTGCCAGCGAAGGGGGACTAGCGACCAATGAGCAGTTCTTC. Encoded protein: CASEGGLATNEQFF. This rearrangement joins TRBV6-1 to TRBJ2-1, with 10 positions matching TRBD2. The J segment lost 6 bases and the V segment lost 8 bases, leaving 7 bases of the junction unmatched. This CDR3 has 14 amino acids. The germline gives CDR1 MNHNS, CDR2 SASEGT.

This clonotype turned up a few times. CDR3 sequence (DNA): TGTGCCAGCAGTTTTGAAGAAAAACTGTTTTTT. Protein sequence: CASSFEEKLFF. The gene calls are TRBV12-3 or TRBV12-4 and TRBJ1-4; D gene ambiguous. CDR3 length equals 11 residues. V dropped 3 bases and J dropped 8 bases, with 4 bases sitting between them.

This rearrangement joins TRBV7-9 to TRBJ1-2; no definite D call. V lost 3 bases and J lost 4, with 12 bases in between. In germline, CDR1 is SEHNR, CDR2 FQNEAQ (reference sequence). The CDR3 has 14 amino acids. Written as DNA, the CDR3 is TGTGCCAGCAGCTTCTCGGACGGACTCTATGGCTACACCTTC. This codes for CASSFSDGLYGYTF.